The TCR beta chain under discussion was sequenced for a study of CD8 T cells in Susac syndrome. RNA totalling roughly 0.45 to 1 ug underwent reverse transcription with random hexamers. The TCR beta CDR3 was amplified by immunoSEQ multiplex PCR across 54 Vbeta, 13 Jbeta. TCRdb called the immunoSEQ multiplex PCR reads again in MiXCR, with one record for every CDR3 protein. The table includes roughly 180,000 distinct CDR3 sequences, approximately 94% detected once. In blood CD8+ and CD4+ T cells, TCR beta underwent sequencing. The study used healthy donors as controls matched for age and sex. TEMRA cells were FACS-enriched, while CD8+ and CD4+ T cells were negatively isolated. CDR3 size: 17 residues. V shed 0 bases and J 1 base; nucleotides not matched to a gene: 7. In germline, CDR1 is DFQATT, CDR2 SNEGSKA (reference sequence).

Sequencing was done on a sample of CD4+ T cells from PBMCs. This TCR was sampled from a human donor in good health. This sequence joins TRBV20-1 and TRBJ2-1, with 9 bases aligning to TRBD2. The CDR3 DNA sequence: TGCAGTGCTAGAGATCGGGCGGGAGGGGGGTCCTACAATGAGCAGTTCTTC. Translation: CSARDRAGGGSYNEQFF.